This T cell receptor (beta chain) was recorded in a study of monozygotic twins with inflammatory bowel disease (dated by TCRdb to 2018 to 2020). Background on the whole study: The complete study included approximately 30 monozygotic twin pairs: 19 IBD-discordant Danish pairs and nine German pairs, of which four were IBD-concordant and five were IBD-discordant. Each individual had, on average, about 151 000 unique TCRalpha sequences and 181 000 unique TCRbeta sequences available for analysis. Disease-associated traits were sought mainly through comparisons between IBD patients and their genetically identical healthy co-twins within discordant pairs. Overall results and qualifications from the work: IBD patients shared fewer clonotypes with other individuals than healthy twins did, most markedly in patients showing signs of disease activity. Concordant and discordant twins showed no difference in repertoire similarity, possibly because of limited statistical power. Because patients received different immunosuppressive treatments, the repertoires may have picked up extra background noise and variability between individuals. Measured by the inverse Simpson index, TCRbeta repertoire diversity was lower in IBD patients than in their healthy co-twins. The results gave no support for a single strong signal or clonotype linked to IBD. The analysis was unable to tell different T cell subtypes apart.

As regards this clonotype: Its target antigen remains unknown.

From each donor, a roughly 2.5 ml peripheral blood sample was drawn into PAXgene tubes and stored at -80 degrees C. Without T cell sorting, total RNA was isolated from whole blood using the PAXgene blood miRNA kit on an automated QIAcube. Peripheral blood from monozygotic twin pairs, either concordant or discordant for inflammatory bowel disease, underwent deep TCRalpha and TCRbeta repertoire profiling that used unique molecular barcoding. Smoking habits were recorded for all twin pairs, and individuals were classified as current, former or never smokers. For CDR1 and CDR2, the germline V gene lists SQVTM and ANQGSEA. Inclusive of the bounding cysteine and phenylalanine, the CDR3 is 12 residues long. A DNA sequence was not provided. Libraries were prepared through 5' RACE. The input for every TCR library was 3500 ng of total RNA. For each sample, cDNA synthesis was carried out in eight separate reactions using SMARTScribe reverse transcriptase. During cDNA synthesis, template switching was used to introduce unique molecular identifiers that contained a 6-nucleotide sample barcode. TCRalpha and TCRbeta cDNA was amplified in two nested PCRs of approximately 17 and 9 cycles, and bead purification was carried out after each PCR. Before amplification, the cDNA was both treated with uracil DNA-glycosylase and purified with the QIAquick PCR purification kit. The second PCR added Illumina TruSeq-compatible adapters along with sample-specific barcodes. TapeStation and Qubit were used to check library quality and concentration, and around 5.2 ng of each library went into the pool. Sequencing of the pooled libraries was done on an Illumina HiSeq2500 single-index Rapid Run using custom sequencing primers and 2 x 100 bp reads. As for how the authors treated the data: UMI-based consensus assembly with MiGEC version 1.2.6 was used to correct PCR and sequencing errors. MiXCR version 2.1.1 was used to carry out V(D)J alignment, clonotype assembly and CDR3 extraction. To normalise gene usage, clonotype sharing and MAIT/NKT TCR abundance, the analysis used the top 1000, 10 000 and 20 000 clonotypes per sample. Diversity was computed as the inverse Simpson index with the vegan R package after downsampling to 27 000 UMIs. Paired Mann-Whitney U tests on discordant twin pairs were used, with Benjamini-Hochberg multiple-testing correction. Following TCRdb reprocessing, every CDR3 protein sequence forms one entry, and DNA is not provided. TCRdb, not the original authors, processed these V and J calls. The sample table records a few hundred thousand distinct CDR3 sequences. Roughly 2.5% of the sample is taken by the ten largest.

This TCR was sampled from a human donor with ulcerative colitis or Crohn's disease, or a healthy co-twin of an affected twin (not recorded which). This sequence uses TRBV29-1 and TRBJ1-1. Sequences were obtained from blood. The CDR3 region: CSAWDRNTEAFF.